The clone carrying this TCR beta chain is a singleton in its sample. The sample comes from a study of PD-L1 blockade in urothelial cancer. The overall study: It was around 2014 that patients started atezolizumab at 1,200 mg intravenously every 3 weeks. Male sex and bladder-origin urothelial cancer were recorded for about 85% of the roughly 30 patients.

Spike-ins of synthetic TCR analog templates went into each PCR. Repertoires were generated with immunoSEQ multiplex PCR, while TCRdb's copy carries only in-frame clones and drops some. This table holds around 87,000 clones, over 65% found once. The CDR3 totals 9 residues. Per germline, CDR1 SGHAT and CDR2 FQDESV (reference sequence). Trimming left V 7 bases short and J 9 bases short, with 4 bases between. Time point given: peripheral blood 6 weeks after treatment start. The chain uses TRBV11-1 and TRBJ2-1, with D unresolved. The specimen comprised PBMCs, sampled around atezolizumab (anti-PD-L1) treatment. The sequence derives from a man aged 65 to 79 with urothelial cancer. CDR3 DNA sequence: TGTGCCAGCACGGGTGAGCAGTTCTTC. It translates to CASTGEQFF.